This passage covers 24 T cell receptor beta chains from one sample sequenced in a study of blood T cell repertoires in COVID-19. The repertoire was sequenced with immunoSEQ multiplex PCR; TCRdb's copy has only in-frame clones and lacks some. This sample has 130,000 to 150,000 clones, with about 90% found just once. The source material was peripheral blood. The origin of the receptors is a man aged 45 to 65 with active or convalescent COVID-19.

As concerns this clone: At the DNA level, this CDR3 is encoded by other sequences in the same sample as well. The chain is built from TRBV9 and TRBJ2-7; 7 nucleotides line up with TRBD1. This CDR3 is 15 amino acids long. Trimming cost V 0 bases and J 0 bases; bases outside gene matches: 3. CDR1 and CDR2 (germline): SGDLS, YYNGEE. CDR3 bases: TGTGCCAGCAGCGTAGGACAGGGCCTCTCCTACGAGCAGTACTTC. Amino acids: CASSVGQGLSYEQYF.

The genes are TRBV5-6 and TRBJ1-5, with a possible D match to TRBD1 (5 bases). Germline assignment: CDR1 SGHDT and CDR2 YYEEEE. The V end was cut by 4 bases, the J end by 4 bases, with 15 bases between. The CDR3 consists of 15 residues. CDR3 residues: CASSPRGGINQPQHF. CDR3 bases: TGTGCCAGCAGCCCCCGGGGGGGGATAAATCAGCCCCAGCATTTT.

The chain's CDR3 is CASSGRGDGELFF. CDR3 nucleotides: TGTGCCAGCAGCGGCAGGGGAGACGGGGAGCTGTTTTTT. The chain couples TRBV7-2 to TRBJ2-2; tentatively, D is TRBD1 (6 bases). V was clipped by 5 bases and J by 7 bases, with 11 bases between them. The length of the CDR3 is 13 residues. Germline values: CDR1 SGHTA, CDR2 FQGNSA.

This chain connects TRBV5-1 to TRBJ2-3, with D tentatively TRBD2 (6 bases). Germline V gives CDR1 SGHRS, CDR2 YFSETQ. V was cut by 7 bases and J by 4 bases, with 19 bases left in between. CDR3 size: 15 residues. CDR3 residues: CASRASEQRADTQYF. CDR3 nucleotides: TGCGCCAGCCGGGCTAGCGAGCAAAGGGCAGATACGCAGTATTTT.

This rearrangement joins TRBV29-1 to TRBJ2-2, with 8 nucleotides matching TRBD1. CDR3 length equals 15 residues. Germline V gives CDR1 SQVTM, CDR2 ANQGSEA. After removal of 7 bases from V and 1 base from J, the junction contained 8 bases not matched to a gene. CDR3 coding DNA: TGCAGCGCCACAACCGGGACAGGGAACACCGGGGAGCTGTTTTTT. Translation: CSATTGTGNTGELFF.

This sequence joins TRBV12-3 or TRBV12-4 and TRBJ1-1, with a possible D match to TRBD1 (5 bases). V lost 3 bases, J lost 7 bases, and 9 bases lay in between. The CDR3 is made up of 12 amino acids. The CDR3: CASSLGGFEAFF. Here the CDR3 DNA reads TGTGCCAGCAGTTTGGGGGGATTTGAAGCTTTCTTT.

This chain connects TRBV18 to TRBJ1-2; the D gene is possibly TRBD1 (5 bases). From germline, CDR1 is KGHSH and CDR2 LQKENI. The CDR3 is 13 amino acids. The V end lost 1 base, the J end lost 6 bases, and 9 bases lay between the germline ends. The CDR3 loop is CASSPQGWDGYTF. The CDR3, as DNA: TGTGCCAGCTCACCACAGGGGTGGGATGGCTACACCTTC.

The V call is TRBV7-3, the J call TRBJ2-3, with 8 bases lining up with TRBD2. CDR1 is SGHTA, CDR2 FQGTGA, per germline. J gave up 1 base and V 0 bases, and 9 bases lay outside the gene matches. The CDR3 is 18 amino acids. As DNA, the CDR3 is TGTGCCAGCAGCTTAACCCTAGGGGGAGCGGGGGGCACAGATACGCAGTATTTT. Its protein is CASSLTLGGAGGTDTQYF.

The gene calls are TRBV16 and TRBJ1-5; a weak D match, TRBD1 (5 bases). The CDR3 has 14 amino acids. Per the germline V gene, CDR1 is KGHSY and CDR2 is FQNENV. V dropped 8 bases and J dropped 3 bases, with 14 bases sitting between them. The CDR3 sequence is CASGGTAINQPQHF. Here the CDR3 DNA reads TGTGCCAGCGGGGGGACGGCTATCAATCAGCCCCAGCATTTT.

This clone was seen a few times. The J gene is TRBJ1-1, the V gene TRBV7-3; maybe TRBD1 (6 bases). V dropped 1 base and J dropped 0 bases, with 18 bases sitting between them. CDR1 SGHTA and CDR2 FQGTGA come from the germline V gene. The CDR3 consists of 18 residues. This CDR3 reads CASSLNGFQGTVNTEAFF. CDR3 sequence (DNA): TGTGCCAGCAGCTTAAATGGGTTCCAGGGGACCGTGAACACTGAAGCTTTCTTT.

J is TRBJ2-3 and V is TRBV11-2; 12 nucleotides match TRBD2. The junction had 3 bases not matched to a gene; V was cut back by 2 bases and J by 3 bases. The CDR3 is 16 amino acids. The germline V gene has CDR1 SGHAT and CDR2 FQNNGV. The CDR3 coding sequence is TGTGCCAGCAGCTTACTAGCGGGAGGGGTTACAGATACGCAGTATTTT. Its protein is CASSLLAGGVTDTQYF.

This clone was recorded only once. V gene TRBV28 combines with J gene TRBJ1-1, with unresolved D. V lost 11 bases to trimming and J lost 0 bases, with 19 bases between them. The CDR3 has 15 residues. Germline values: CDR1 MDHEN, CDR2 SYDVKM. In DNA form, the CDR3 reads TGTGCCGCAGCAGGAGGGAGCTTAATGAACACTGAAGCTTTCTTT. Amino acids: CAAAGGSLMNTEAFF. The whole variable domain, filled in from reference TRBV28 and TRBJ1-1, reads DVKVTQSSRYLVKRTGEKVFLECVQDMDHENMFWYRQDPGLGLRLIYFSYDVKMKEKGDIPEGYSVSREKKERFSLILESASTNQTSMYLCAAAGGSLMNTEAFFGQGTRLTVV.

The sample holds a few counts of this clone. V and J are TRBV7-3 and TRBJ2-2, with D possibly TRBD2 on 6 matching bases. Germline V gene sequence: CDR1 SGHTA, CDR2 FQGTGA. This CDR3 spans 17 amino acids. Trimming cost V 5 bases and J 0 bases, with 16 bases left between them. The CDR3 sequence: CASSPSGGNTNTGELFF. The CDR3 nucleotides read TGTGCCAGCAGCCCTTCGGGCGGGAATACGAACACCGGGGAGCTGTTTTTT.

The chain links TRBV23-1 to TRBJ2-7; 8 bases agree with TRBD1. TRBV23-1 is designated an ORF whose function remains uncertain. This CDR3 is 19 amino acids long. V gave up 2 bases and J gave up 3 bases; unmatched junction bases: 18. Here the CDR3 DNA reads TGCGCCAGCAGTCAACCCAGAACCGGGACAGGTGGGGTAAACTACGAGCAGTACTTC. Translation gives CASSQPRTGTGGVNYEQYF.

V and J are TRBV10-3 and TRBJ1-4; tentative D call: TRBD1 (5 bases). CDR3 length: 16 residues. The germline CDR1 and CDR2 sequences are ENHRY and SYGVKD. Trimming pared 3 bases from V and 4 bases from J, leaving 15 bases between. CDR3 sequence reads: CAISDLAGTNNEKLFF. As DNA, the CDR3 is TGTGCCATCAGTGACCTAGCGGGGACCAATAATGAAAAACTGTTTTTT.

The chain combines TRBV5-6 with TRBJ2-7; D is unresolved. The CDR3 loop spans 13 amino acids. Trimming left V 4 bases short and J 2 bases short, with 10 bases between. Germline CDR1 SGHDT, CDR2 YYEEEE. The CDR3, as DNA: TGTGCCAGCAGCCTTTTTGACACCTACGAGCAGTACTTC. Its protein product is CASSLFDTYEQYF.

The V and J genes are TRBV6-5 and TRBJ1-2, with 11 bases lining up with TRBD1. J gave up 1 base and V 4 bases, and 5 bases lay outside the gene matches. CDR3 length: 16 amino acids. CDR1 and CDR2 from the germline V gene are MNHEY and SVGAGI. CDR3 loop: CASSSGQGAFNYGYTF. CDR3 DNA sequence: TGTGCCAGCAGTTCAGGACAGGGGGCATTTAACTATGGCTACACCTTC.

The DNA of the CDR3 is TGTGCCAGCAGCAGACAGGTTACTTCTGGAAACACCATATATTTT. Amino acid sequence: CASSRQVTSGNTIYF. The chain joins TRBV13 to TRBJ1-3, with a tentative D call TRBD1 (6 bases). V was cut by 5 bases and J by 1 base, with 12 bases left in between. The CDR3 has 15 amino acids. Germline CDR1 PRHDT, CDR2 FYEKMQ (reference sequence).

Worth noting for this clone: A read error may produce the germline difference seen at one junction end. CDR3: CASSLAGVSADTQYF. Here the CDR3 DNA reads TGTGCCAGCAGTTTAGCGGGAGTGAGTGCAGATACGCAGTATTTT. V gene TRBV7-2 combines with J gene TRBJ2-3; 9 bases are a match to TRBD2. This CDR3 contains 15 residues. Per germline, CDR1 SGHTA and CDR2 FQGNSA. Full variable domain (remainder filled in from reference TRBV7-2 and TRBJ2-3): GAGVSQSPSNKVTEKGKDVELRCDPISGHTALYWYRQSLGQGLEFLIYFQGNSAPDKSGLPSDRFSAERTGGSVSTLTIQRTQQEDSAVYLCASSLAGVSADTQYFGPGTRLTVL.

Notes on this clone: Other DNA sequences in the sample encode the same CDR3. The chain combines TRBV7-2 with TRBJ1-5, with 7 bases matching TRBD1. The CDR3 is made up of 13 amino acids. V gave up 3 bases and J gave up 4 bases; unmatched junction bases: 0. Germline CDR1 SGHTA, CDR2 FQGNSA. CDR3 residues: CASSLGQNQPQHF. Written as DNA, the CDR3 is TGTGCCAGCAGCTTGGGACAGAATCAGCCCCAGCATTTT.

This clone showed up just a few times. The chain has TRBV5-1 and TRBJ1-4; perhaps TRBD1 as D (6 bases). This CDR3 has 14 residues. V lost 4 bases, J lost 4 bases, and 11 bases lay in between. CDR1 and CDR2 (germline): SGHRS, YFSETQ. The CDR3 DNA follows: TGCGCCAGCAGCCCTGGACAGCATAATGAAAAACTGTTTTTT. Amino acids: CASSPGQHNEKLFF.

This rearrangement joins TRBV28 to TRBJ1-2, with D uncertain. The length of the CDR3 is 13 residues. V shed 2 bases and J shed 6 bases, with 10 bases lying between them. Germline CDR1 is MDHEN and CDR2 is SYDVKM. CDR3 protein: CASSLRGFDGYTF. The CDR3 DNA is TGTGCCAGCAGTTTAAGAGGGTTCGATGGCTACACCTTC.

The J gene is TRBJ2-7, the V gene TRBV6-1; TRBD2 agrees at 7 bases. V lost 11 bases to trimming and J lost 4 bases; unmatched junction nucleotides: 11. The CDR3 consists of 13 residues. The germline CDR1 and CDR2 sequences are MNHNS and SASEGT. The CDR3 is CALGGGPSYEQYF. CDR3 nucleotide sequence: TGTGCCCTTGGCGGGGGTCCATCTTACGAGCAGTACTTC.

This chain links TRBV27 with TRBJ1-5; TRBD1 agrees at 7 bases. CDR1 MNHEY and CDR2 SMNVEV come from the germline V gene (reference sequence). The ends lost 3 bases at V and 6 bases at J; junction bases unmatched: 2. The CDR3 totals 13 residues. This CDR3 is CASSLNRGQPQHF. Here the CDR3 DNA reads TGTGCCAGCAGTTTGAACAGGGGTCAGCCCCAGCATTTT.